This T cell receptor beta chain was captured in a study of cytomegalovirus exposure and HLA in healthy donors. On this clone: Its antigen is unknown.

PCR was performed using 60 Vbeta and 13 Jbeta primers. Some clones are missing from TCRdb's copy, which holds only in-frame ones; the method was immunoSEQ multiplex PCR. The sample consists of 170,000 or so clones, around 80% of them appearing once. V was cut by 8 bases and J by 7 bases, with 9 bases left in between. Germline V gene lookup returns CDR1 WNHNN and CDR2 SYGVQD (reference sequence). The length of the CDR3 is 11 residues. Broader study findings: Later analysis identified several of the most significant clusters that appeared linked to common viral pathogens.

Material for sequencing was PBMCs. The V and J genes are TRBV10-1 and TRBJ1-5; the D is unclear. The TCR originated in a woman aged 45-65 years in good health and CMV-seropositive. CDR3 amino acids: CASGGIQPQHF. CDR3 coding DNA: TGCGCCAGCGGCGGAATCCAGCCCCAGCATTTT.